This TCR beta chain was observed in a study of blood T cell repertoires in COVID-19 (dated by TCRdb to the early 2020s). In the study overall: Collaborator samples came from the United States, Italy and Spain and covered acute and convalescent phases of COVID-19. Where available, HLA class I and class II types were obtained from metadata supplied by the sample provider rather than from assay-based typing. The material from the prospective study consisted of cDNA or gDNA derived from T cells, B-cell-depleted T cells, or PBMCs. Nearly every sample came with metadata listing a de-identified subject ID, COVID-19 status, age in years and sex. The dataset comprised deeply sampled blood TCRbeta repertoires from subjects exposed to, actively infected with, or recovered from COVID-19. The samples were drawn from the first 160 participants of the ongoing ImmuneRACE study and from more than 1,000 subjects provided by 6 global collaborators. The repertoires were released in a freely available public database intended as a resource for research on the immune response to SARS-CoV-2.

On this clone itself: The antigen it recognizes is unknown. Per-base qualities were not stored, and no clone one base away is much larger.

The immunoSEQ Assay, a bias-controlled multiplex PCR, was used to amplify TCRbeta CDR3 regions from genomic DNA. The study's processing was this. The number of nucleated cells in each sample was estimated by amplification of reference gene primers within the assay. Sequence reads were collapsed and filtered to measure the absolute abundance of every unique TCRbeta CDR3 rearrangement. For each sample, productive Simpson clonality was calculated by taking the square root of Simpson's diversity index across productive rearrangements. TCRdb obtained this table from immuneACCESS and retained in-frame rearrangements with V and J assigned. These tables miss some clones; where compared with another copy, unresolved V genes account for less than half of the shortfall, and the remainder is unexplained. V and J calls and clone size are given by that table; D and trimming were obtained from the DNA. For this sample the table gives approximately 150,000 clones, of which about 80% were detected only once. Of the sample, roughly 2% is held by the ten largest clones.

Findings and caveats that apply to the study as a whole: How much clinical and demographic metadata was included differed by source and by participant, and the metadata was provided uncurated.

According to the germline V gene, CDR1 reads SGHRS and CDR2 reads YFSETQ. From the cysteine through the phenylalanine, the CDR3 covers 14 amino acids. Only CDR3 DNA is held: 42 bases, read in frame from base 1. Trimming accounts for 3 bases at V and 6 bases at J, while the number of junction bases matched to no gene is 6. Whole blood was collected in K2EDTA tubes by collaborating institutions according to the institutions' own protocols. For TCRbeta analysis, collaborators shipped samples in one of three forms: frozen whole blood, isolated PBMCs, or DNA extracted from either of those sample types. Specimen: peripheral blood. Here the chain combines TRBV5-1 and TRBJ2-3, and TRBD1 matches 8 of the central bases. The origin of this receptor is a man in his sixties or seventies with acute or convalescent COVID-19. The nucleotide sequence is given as TGCGCCAGCAGCTCACACAGGGGGGCGGATACGCAGTATTTT. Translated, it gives CASSSHRGADTQYF.